This entry concerns a single T cell receptor (beta chain). The table lists this clone with a few counts. Its antigen remains unidentified. Base quality data are lacking; no much larger clone is found one base away. The sample belongs to a study of blood T cell repertoires in COVID-19 (dated by TCRdb to about 2020). Regarding the study in general: Samples covering the acute and convalescent phases of COVID-19 were provided by collaborators in the United States, Italy and Spain. HLA class I and class II types, where available, came from metadata supplied by the sample provider rather than from assay-based typing. Samples came from the ongoing ImmuneRACE study (first 160 participants) plus 1,254 subjects from 6 global collaborators. The material from the prospective study consisted of cDNA or gDNA derived from T cells, B-cell-depleted T cells, or PBMCs. Subjects who had been exposed to COVID-19, were actively infected with it, or had recovered from it provided the deeply sampled blood TCRbeta repertoires that made up the dataset. A de-identified subject ID, COVID-19 status, age in years and sex were almost always included in the sample metadata. The repertoires were released in a freely available public database intended as a resource for research on the immune response to SARS-CoV-2. Overall results and qualifications from the work: How much clinical and demographic metadata was included differed by source and by participant, and the metadata was provided uncurated.

The immunoSEQ Assay, a bias-controlled multiplex PCR, was used to amplify TCRbeta CDR3 regions from genomic DNA. Per the original workflow: The number of nucleated cells in each sample was estimated from the amplification of reference gene primers within the assay. Sequence reads were collapsed and filtered to measure the absolute abundance of every unique TCRbeta CDR3 rearrangement. Productive Simpson clonality was computed per sample as the square root of Simpson's diversity index over productive rearrangements. In its TCRdb copy, this immuneACCESS table keeps in-frame sequences only and misses some clones. Where compared with another copy, unresolved V genes explain less than half of these, and the others have no known cause. The D gene and trimming were derived from the DNA, and the V and J assignments and clone size from that table. The table for this sample lists about 76,000 clones; approximately 78% of them were counted only once. The top ten hold less than 20% of the sample.

Each collaborating institution followed its own protocols to collect whole blood in K2EDTA tubes. For TCRbeta analysis, collaborator samples were shipped as frozen whole blood, as isolated PBMCs, or as DNA extracted from either sample type. Taken from cysteine to phenylalanine, the CDR3 has 18 residues. Here the CDR3 DNA is all that survives: 54 bases in frame from base 1. The CDR1 and CDR2 encoded by the germline V gene are SGHTA and FQGNSA. At the junction V is shortened by 4 bases and J by 7 bases; bases outside the gene matches: 21. The sequencing input was peripheral blood. This receptor chain uses TRBV7-2 and TRBJ2-7, with TRBD1 identical over 8 junction bases. This clonotype was sampled from a human donor in a cohort sampled during active COVID-19. The CDR3 region reads CASSSPVDRVSPNREQYF. The base sequence is TGTGCCAGCAGCTCTCCGGTGGACAGGGTGTCCCCGAACCGGGAGCAGTACTTC.